The clone carrying this T cell receptor (beta chain) was observed many times. TCRdb processed the reads anew with MiXCR; each CDR3 protein has one entry. The sample includes about 240,000 distinct CDR3 sequences, approximately 7% of them seen just once. This specimen belongs to a study of T cell repertoires in cytomegalovirus infection. The germline V gene encodes CDR1 SQVTM and CDR2 ANQGSEA. The CDR3 contains 14 residues. V lost 4 bases and J lost 3, with 15 bases in between. This TCR was sampled from a human donor in good health (CMV status not recorded). Some clones in this sample may be carry-over from other donors' samples. Sequencing was performed on PBMCs. The V gene is TRBV29-1, the J gene TRBJ1-1; D call uncertain. The CDR3 sequence: CSVAGVGWDTEAFF. Here the CDR3 DNA reads TGCAGCGTTGCCGGGGTGGGGTGGGACACTGAAGCTTTCTTT.